A selection of T cell receptor beta chains follows, all from one sample in a study of identical twins. In TCRdb, the 5' RACE reads were re-called with MiXCR into one record per CDR3 protein. The sample consists of hundreds of thousands of distinct CDR3 sequences, about 20% of them appearing once. The same specimen was also included in a second study, on T cells expressing NK-cell markers.

Sequenced input: PBMCs. These TCRs come from a woman aged 18-29 years in good health. Both conserved end residues are trimmed from each CDR3. Each record gives: V gene, J gene, CDR3 protein.

TRBV7-3	TRBJ1-5	ARPRGDEDQPQH
TRBV5-6	TRBJ2-1	ASSAGLAHEQF
TRBV5-6	TRBJ2-5	ASSKAGAQETQY
TRBV20-1	TRBJ2-3	SARDGMADTQY
TRBV7-9	TRBJ2-1	ASKRGSYNEQF
TRBV2	TRBJ1-5	ASSEGQNNQPQH
TRBV6-1	TRBJ2-7	ASSPKELYEQY
TRBV11-2	TRBJ2-7	ASSIPGLAGGTSSYEQY
TRBV5-1	TRBJ2-2	ASSLAQGVTGELF
TRBV7-2	TRBJ2-3	ASSLSFTAADTQY
TRBV19	TRBJ2-1	ASSIRASYNEQF
TRBV20-1	TRBJ2-3	SAREPGGDTQY
TRBV20-1	TRBJ1-1	SARDNVNTEAF
TRBV7-9	TRBJ2-3	ASSFGLSSDTQY
TRBV9	TRBJ2-7	ASSVAWGGEQY
TRBV20-1	TRBJ2-3	SAPRLAGGPNTQY
TRBV2	TRBJ2-1	ASNKGWGSKNNEQF
TRBV7-2	TRBJ2-7	ASSLSGGEYEQY
TRBV9	TRBJ2-3	ASSKRGITDTQY
TRBV20-1	TRBJ2-7	SARDRVSGTGLSEQY
TRBV20-1	TRBJ2-1	SATRLGYEQF
TRBV12-3/TRBV12-4	TRBJ1-1	ASSAPQGNEAF
TRBV7-7	TRBJ2-1	ASSEAPQAHEQF
TRBV14	TRBJ2-1	ASCGSSYNEQF
TRBV3-1	TRBJ2-6	ASSQDYWTGDAGANVLT
TRBV6-5	TRBJ1-2	ASSYSGGGYT
TRBV3-1	TRBJ2-6	ASSPRDQRGSGANVLT
TRBV7-9	TRBJ2-1	ASSATMDTSGVDEQF
TRBV20-1	TRBJ2-3	SGEDRGSTDTQY
TRBV29-1	TRBJ1-5	SVETGTRGQPQH
TRBV5-6	TRBJ1-2	ASSRDFDSGYT
TRBV10-3	TRBJ2-7	AISDMTVGYEQY
TRBV6-1	TRBJ2-1	ASSAVHRQGQRFYNEQF
TRBV6-2/TRBV6-3	TRBJ2-1	ASSYLRPGHDHNEQF
TRBV6-1	TRBJ2-5	ASSEGWGREETQY
TRBV20-1	TRBJ2-7	SAGFAYEQY
TRBV18	TRBJ1-1	ASSPQFLNTEAF
TRBV20-1	TRBJ2-3	SAREVVASGTDTQY
TRBV6-5	TRBJ2-1	ASSYAGVTVGNEQF
TRBV5-6	TRBJ2-3	ASSLTSGGGYTQY
TRBV10-3	TRBJ1-2	AISGNLRNGYT
TRBV20-1	TRBJ2-1	SVRREGSYNEQF
TRBV11-2	TRBJ2-4	ASSSPGARRRSQNIQY
TRBV7-2	TRBJ2-7	ASSLAGQGRY
TRBV6-1	TRBJ2-3	ASGGGRGKDTQY
TRBV28	TRBJ1-2	ASSRSGYWGTRDNYGYT
TRBV20-1	TRBJ2-3	SATTNTDTQY
TRBV7-9	TRBJ1-1	ASFSGHLNTEAF
TRBV12-3/TRBV12-4	TRBJ1-2	ASTNPDFRGLGGYT
TRBV20-1	TRBJ2-3	SARSSGRRGSTDTQY